This TCR beta chain was documented in a study of blood T cell repertoires in COVID-19. V gave up 1 base and J gave up 1 base; unmatched junction bases: 3. This CDR3 spans 15 amino acids. The germline CDR1 and CDR2 sequences are SNHLY and FYNNEI. In the authors' methods: Amplifying reference gene primers gave estimates of nucleated cell counts. Profiling relied on immunoSEQ multiplex PCR, and the TCRdb table lists in-frame clones only, not all of them. V and J calls and clone size are given by that table; D and trimming were obtained from the DNA. The sample shows 300,000 to 350,000 clones, about nine tenths of them seen only once.

Sequences were obtained from peripheral blood. The gene calls are TRBV2 and TRBJ1-1; 7 positions agree with TRBD1. The sequence was collected from a woman between 25 and 40 years old with COVID-19, enrolled during active disease. CDR3 nucleotide sequence: TGTGCCAGCAGTGAAGAGGGACAGACGAACACTGAAGCTTTCTTT. Its protein product is CASSEEGQTNTEAFF.